The entry below describes one T cell receptor (beta chain). What it binds is not known. The germline V and J ends were trimmed by 10 bases and 0 bases, with 10 bases remaining between them. This CDR3 comprises 13 residues. Per germline, CDR1 MNHEY and CDR2 SVGAGI. Single viable CD3+CD4+CD8-CD45RO+ cells were sorted as the memory CD4+ T cells. Profiled with immunoSEQ multiplex PCR; TCRdb holds only in-frame clones, not every one. Of about 56,000 clones listed, about 80% are singletons. This specimen belongs to a study of memory CD4+ T cells and cytomegalovirus serostatus. Study summary: Donors were healthy Belgian adults, fewer than ten CMV seropositive and 20 to 25 seronegative.

Findings and caveats of the study: Suggested: most of the CMV-linked TCR signature lies in CD4+ memory cells. CMV serostatus prediction reached median AUC approximately 0.95, or 0.91 with US-trained model.

The TCR comes from an adult in good health and CMV-seronegative. This chain links TRBV6-5 with TRBJ1-5; D unresolved. Sequencing used memory CD4+ T cells from blood. The CDR3 DNA sequence: TGTGCCACCGACACGGATAGCAATCAGCCCCAGCATTTT. This encodes CATDTDSNQPQHF.